The 28 T cell receptor beta chains below come from one sample, sequenced in a study of T cells in narcolepsy. Produced via immunoSEQ multiplex PCR; TCRdb's table is partial and in-frame only. The sample has 15,000 to 20,000 clones; around 77% are singletons. The specimen was CD45RA- memory CD8+ T cells from PBMCs. These TCRs come from a human donor with narcolepsy.

The chain uses TRBV7-6 and TRBJ2-3; D possibly corresponds to TRBD2 (6 bases). Germline assignment: CDR1 SGHVS and CDR2 FNYEAQ. Trimming removed 4 bases from V and 0 bases from J, with 11 bases in between. The CDR3 length is 15 residues. CDR3 nucleotide sequence: TGTGCCAGCAGCTCGACCGGGAGTAGCACAGATACGCAGTATTTT. It translates to CASSSTGSSTDTQYF.

This clone was observed once. The rearrangement joins TRBV4-1 to TRBJ1-2, with D tentatively TRBD1 (6 bases). V was pared by 1 base and J by 5 bases, with 14 bases between. This CDR3 contains 15 residues. Germline V gene data show CDR1 as MGHRA and CDR2 as YSYEKL. CDR3 DNA: TGCGCCAGCAGCCAAGCTCTACAGGGTCTTTATGGCTACACCTTC. Translated, it gives CASSQALQGLYGYTF.

This rearrangement joins TRBV5-1 to TRBJ2-2; no clear D gene. The length of the CDR3 is 15 residues. Trimming stripped 0 bases from V and 7 bases from J, with 13 bases between. CDR1 is SGHRS, CDR2 YFSETQ, per germline. CDR3 DNA sequence: TGCGCCAGCAGCTTGGTTGGCTTAACAAACGGGGAGCTGTTTTTT. Residues: CASSLVGLTNGELFF.

The chain combines TRBV13 with TRBJ2-7; D is ambiguous. Per germline, CDR1 PRHDT and CDR2 FYEKMQ (reference sequence). CDR3 length: 14 amino acids. V lost 3 bases, J lost 2 bases, and 11 bases lay in between. The CDR3 coding sequence is TGTGCCAGCAGCTTTTTAGTCTCCCCCTACGAGCAGTACTTC. Residues: CASSFLVSPYEQYF.

The chain is built from TRBV2 and TRBJ1-4; D is perhaps TRBD1 (6 bases). Trimming cost V 11 bases and J 4 bases, with 17 bases left between them. CDR1 SNHLY and CDR2 FYNNEI come from the germline V gene. The length of the CDR3 is 14 residues. The CDR3 coding sequence is TGTGCCTGCGGAGGGGGTGGCTTTAATGAAAAACTGTTTTTT. Translated: CACGGGGFNEKLFF.

This clone was observed a handful of times. This chain joins TRBV4-1 and TRBJ2-2; 7 bases are shared with TRBD1. The junction had 12 bases not matched to a gene; V was cut back by 4 bases and J by 4 bases. Looked up from germline, CDR1 is MGHRA and CDR2 is YSYEKL. The CDR3 has 17 amino acids. CDR3 sequence: CASSPMLQGPRTGELFF. The CDR3 nucleotides are TGCGCCAGCAGCCCCATGTTACAGGGGCCCCGCACCGGGGAGCTGTTTTTT.

This chain uses TRBV9 with TRBJ2-3; 8 bases are shared with TRBD1. CDR1 and CDR2 from the germline V gene are SGDLS and YYNGEE. This CDR3 spans 16 amino acids. J gave up 3 bases and V 4 bases, and 10 bases lay outside the gene matches. Here the CDR3 DNA reads TGTGCCAGCAGCCCCCGTTCGGGACAGGAAACAGATACGCAGTATTTT. Protein sequence: CASSPRSGQETDTQYF.

V and J are TRBV5-1 and TRBJ2-2; TRBD2 matches at 11 bases. V was clipped by 4 bases and J by 5 bases; unmatched bases: 7. This CDR3 spans 16 amino acids. The germline V gene has CDR1 SGHRS and CDR2 YFSETQ. The DNA of the CDR3 is TGCGCCAGCAGCCGACTAGCGGGGCCGGCGACCGGGGAGCTGTTTTTT. This encodes CASSRLAGPATGELFF.

This chain uses TRBV25-1 with TRBJ2-2, with 8 bases fitting TRBD2. The V segment lost 4 bases and the J segment 7 bases; nucleotides outside the gene matches: 8. CDR1 is MGHDK, CDR2 SYGVNS, per germline. The CDR3 has 15 residues. The CDR3 here is CASSGAGASFGELFF. The CDR3 DNA sequence: TGTGCCAGCAGTGGAGCGGGGGCCTCCTTCGGGGAGCTGTTTTTT.

J is TRBJ1-1 and V is TRBV5-6; D gene uncertain. The CDR3 consists of 12 residues. CDR1 and CDR2 from the germline V gene are SGHDT and YYEEEE. Deletions cut 3 bases from V and 7 bases from J, with 10 bases between. The CDR3 region is CASSWTGIEAFF. In DNA form, the CDR3 reads TGTGCCAGCAGCTGGACGGGTATTGAAGCTTTCTTT.

This rearrangement joins TRBV7-2 to TRBJ2-7; tentative D call: TRBD2 (6 bases). This CDR3 has 17 amino acids. Germline V lookup: CDR1 SGHTA, CDR2 FQGNSA. V was shortened by 0 bases and J by 0 bases, with 15 bases between the two germline ends. The CDR3 reads CASSLAGRSLSSYEQYF. The CDR3 DNA reads TGTGCCAGCAGCTTAGCGGGGAGGAGTCTGAGCTCCTACGAGCAGTACTTC.

Written as DNA, the CDR3 is TGTGCCAGCTCACCGGGGACAATTAGCAATCAGCCCCAGCATTTT. This gives the protein CASSPGTISNQPQHF. V usage is TRBV18 and J usage is TRBJ1-5; the D gene is possibly TRBD1 (6 bases). The CDR3 is 15 residues long. The germline CDR1 and CDR2 sequences are KGHSH and LQKENI. V shed 3 bases and J shed 0 bases, with 9 bases lying between them.

This clone was seen a few times. CDR3 protein: CASSRRGTEAFF. CDR3 DNA sequence: TGTGCCAGCAGCCGCAGAGGCACTGAAGCTTTCTTT. This chain joins TRBV11-1 and TRBJ1-1; D uncertain. This CDR3 comprises 12 residues. The V gene lost 5 bases and the J gene lost 4 bases, with 8 bases spanning the gap. Germline V CDR1 and CDR2: SGHAT, FQDESV (reference sequence).

A remark on this clone: Different DNA sequences within this sample yield the same CDR3. The chain couples TRBV27 to TRBJ2-3; D might be TRBD1 or TRBD2, each matching 5 bases. Germline V lookup: CDR1 MNHEY, CDR2 SMNVEV (reference sequence). This CDR3 spans 14 amino acids. Trimming pared 2 bases from V and 3 bases from J, leaving 9 bases between. CDR3 loop: CASSLGGGTDTQYF. CDR3 coding DNA: TGTGCCAGCAGTTTAGGGGGTGGGACAGATACGCAGTATTTT.

V and J are TRBV11-2 and TRBJ2-3; D gene uncertain. V lost 5 bases and J 3 bases, leaving 18 bases between the germline ends. This CDR3 has 16 residues. CDR1 and CDR2 from the germline V gene are SGHAT and FQNNGV. Written as DNA, the CDR3 is TGTGCCAGCAGCCAACCCGGTGACCCCCGGACAGATACGCAGTATTTT. It is translated as CASSQPGDPRTDTQYF.

The chain carries TRBV19 and TRBJ2-7, with 8 positions matching TRBD2. V lost 5 bases and J lost 2; bases outside the gene matches: 14. CDR3 length: 17 residues. CDR1 LNHDA and CDR2 SQIVND come from the germline V gene (reference sequence). The CDR3 sequence is CASSPTEGLDSTYEQYF. In DNA form, the CDR3 reads TGTGCCAGTAGTCCAACGGAGGGACTAGACTCAACCTACGAGCAGTACTTC.

The gene calls are TRBV19 and TRBJ2-7; 10 bases line up with TRBD2. Looked up from germline, CDR1 is LNHDA and CDR2 is SQIVND (reference sequence). The CDR3 is 15 residues long. Trimming at V came to 7 bases and at J to 5 bases, leaving 11 bases not matched to a gene. The CDR3 sequence is CASNSLGTSVDEQYF. The CDR3 DNA is TGTGCCAGTAACTCACTCGGGACTAGCGTCGACGAGCAGTACTTC.

This clone was seen more than once but under ten times. The V and J genes are TRBV4-2 and TRBJ2-1, with D possibly being TRBD1 or TRBD2 (5 bases each). Trimming pared 0 bases from V and 5 bases from J, leaving 17 bases between. The CDR3 loop spans 17 amino acids. Germline CDR1 is LGHNA and CDR2 is YNFKEQ. CDR3 residues: CASSQEWLTGPDNEQFF. CDR3 DNA: TGTGCCAGCAGCCAAGAGTGGCTAACGGGACCCGACAATGAGCAGTTCTTC.

The chain joins TRBV29-1 to TRBJ1-2, with 7 bases fitting TRBD1. The CDR3 contains 14 residues. CDR1 SQVTM and CDR2 ANQGSEA come from the germline V gene. Losses at the gene ends were 1 base for V and 8 bases for J; bases not matched to a gene: 10. The CDR3 sequence: CSVEVLEGAHGYTF. The DNA for the CDR3 is TGCAGCGTTGAAGTACTCGAGGGGGCTCACGGCTACACCTTC. Variable domain in full (rest from reference TRBV29-1 and TRBJ1-2): SAVISQKPSRDICQRGTSLTIQCQVDSQVTMMFWYRQQPGQSLTLIATANQGSEATYESGFVIDKFPISRPNLTFSTLTVSNMSPEDSSIYLCSVEVLEGAHGYTFGSGTRLTVV.

Note on this clone: The junction does not match germline at one end; this may be a read error. V usage is TRBV6-1 and J usage is TRBJ1-1; D not certain. The CDR3 extends over 14 amino acids. From germline, CDR1 is MNHNS and CDR2 SASEGT. The CDR3 nucleotides are TGTGCCATCAGTGAGTCGGTGGACGCCACTGAAGCTTTCTTT. The encoded protein is CAISESVDATEAFF.

CDR3 nucleotides: TGTGCCAGCAGTGGAACCGGGACGGAGTGGGGCTATGGCTACACCTTC. Protein sequence: CASSGTGTEWGYGYTF. The chain has TRBV25-1 and TRBJ1-2; TRBD1 might be the D (5 bases). Germline loops: CDR1 MGHDK, CDR2 SYGVNS. Deletions cut 4 bases from V and 4 bases from J, with 19 bases between. This CDR3 has 16 residues.

The chain carries TRBV5-6 and TRBJ1-4, with a tentative D call TRBD1 (5 bases). This CDR3 is 15 amino acids long. V was pared by 4 bases and J by 0 bases, with 10 bases between. CDR1 and CDR2 from the germline V gene are SGHDT and YYEEEE. In nucleotides, the CDR3 is TGTGCCAGCAGCCATTGGGGCACAACTAATGAAAAACTGTTTTTT. Amino acids: CASSHWGTTNEKLFF.

CDR3: CASSLLGREIDEQYF. The CDR3 nucleotides read TGTGCCAGCAGCTTACTTGGCAGGGAAATTGACGAGCAGTACTTC. V is TRBV7-3 and J is TRBJ2-7; perhaps TRBD1 as D (5 bases). Trimming cost V 2 bases and J 5 bases, with 16 bases left between them. Germline V CDR1 and CDR2: SGHTA, FQGTGA. CDR3 length: 15 residues.

V and J are TRBV5-4 and TRBJ2-7; weak D call: TRBD1 (6 bases). CDR3 length equals 12 residues. Germline V CDR1 and CDR2: SGHNT, YYREEE (reference sequence). Trimming stripped 0 bases from V and 6 bases from J, with 7 bases between. The CDR3 loop reads CASSLVGGEQYF. The CDR3 coding sequence is TGTGCCAGCAGCTTGGTAGGGGGCGAGCAGTACTTC.

The chain recombines TRBV27 with TRBJ2-7, with D perhaps matching TRBD1 (6 bases). V shed 0 bases and J shed 5 bases, with 11 bases lying between them. Germline CDR1 and CDR2: MNHEY and SMNVEV (reference sequence). The CDR3 covers 14 residues. The CDR3: CASSLSPRGNEQYF. The CDR3 coding sequence is TGTGCCAGCAGTTTATCGCCCAGGGGAAACGAGCAGTACTTC.

This clone was seen more than once but under ten times. The chain employs TRBV7-8 and TRBJ2-1, with 8 bases matching TRBD2. J gave up 8 bases and V 5 bases, and 17 bases lay outside the gene matches. This CDR3 has 17 amino acids. The germline CDR1 and CDR2 sequences are SGHVS and FQNEAQ. The CDR3 sequence: CASSQIGGGGPVDEQFF. The CDR3 DNA reads as TGTGCCAGCAGCCAAATTGGTGGCGGGGGGCCGGTCGATGAGCAGTTCTTC.

This chain links TRBV5-5 with TRBJ2-2; TRBD1 matches 9 bases. In germline, CDR1 is SGHKS, CDR2 YYEKEE (reference sequence). The CDR3 sequence is 16 residues long. The ends lost 3 bases at V and 0 bases at J; junction bases unmatched: 3. CDR3 protein: CASSWDRVTNTGELFF. The DNA of the CDR3 is TGTGCCAGCAGCTGGGACAGGGTCACGAACACCGGGGAGCTGTTTTTT.

The V and J genes are TRBV5-6 and TRBJ1-1; no definite D call. Germline CDR1 SGHDT, CDR2 YYEEEE. The CDR3 is made up of 12 amino acids. V lost 4 bases and J 4 bases, leaving 8 bases between the germline ends. Written as DNA, the CDR3 is TGTGCCAGCAGCCGCAGAGGCACTGAAGCTTTCTTT. Translated, it gives CASSRRGTEAFF.